This T cell receptor (beta chain) was captured by sequencing in a study of T cell changes during pregnancy in multiple sclerosis. Using immunoSEQ multiplex PCR, the repertoire was profiled, and TCRdb retains in-frame clones only, with some absent. The profile covers about 44,000 clones, with just under 95% appearing a single time and approximately 0.67% taken by the ten largest. The CDR3 runs 17 residues. Per the germline V gene, CDR1 is SGHVS and CDR2 is FQNEAQ. The V segment lost 1 base and the J segment 4 bases; nucleotides outside the gene matches: 5. The receptor's source is a female donor with multiple sclerosis, enrolled in a pregnancy study. Sequenced here: CD4+ T cells from peripheral blood mononuclear cells, sampled in the first trimester of pregnancy. The chain uses TRBV7-8 and TRBJ2-2; 11 bases are shared with TRBD2. CDR3: CASSLVASGRFTGELFF. The CDR3 coding sequence is TGTGCCAGCAGCTTAGTAGCTAGCGGGAGGTTCACCGGGGAGCTGTTTTTT.